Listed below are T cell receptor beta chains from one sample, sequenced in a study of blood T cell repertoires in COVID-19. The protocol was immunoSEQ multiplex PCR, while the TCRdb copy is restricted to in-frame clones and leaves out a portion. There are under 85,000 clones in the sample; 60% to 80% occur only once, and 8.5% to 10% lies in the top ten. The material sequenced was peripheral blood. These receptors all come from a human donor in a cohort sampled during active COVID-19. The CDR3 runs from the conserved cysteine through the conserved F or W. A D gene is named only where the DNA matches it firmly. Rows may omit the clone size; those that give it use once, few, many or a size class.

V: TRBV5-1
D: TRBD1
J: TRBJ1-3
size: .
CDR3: CASKGRGQSSGNTIYF
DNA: TGCGCCAGCAAGGGTCGGGGACAGAGCTCTGGAAACACCATATATTTT

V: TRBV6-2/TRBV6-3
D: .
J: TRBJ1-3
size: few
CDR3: CASSYQGSGNTIYF
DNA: TGTGCCAGCAGTTACCAGGGGTCTGGAAACACCATATATTTT

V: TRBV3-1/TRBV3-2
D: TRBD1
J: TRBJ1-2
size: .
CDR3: CASSQRGGEGYTF
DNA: TGTGCCAGCAGCCAAAGAGGGGGCGAGGGCTACACCTTC

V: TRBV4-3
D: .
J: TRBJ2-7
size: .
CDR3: CASSQQSTGPYEQYF
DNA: TGCGCCAGCAGCCAACAGAGCACAGGACCCTACGAGCAGTACTTC

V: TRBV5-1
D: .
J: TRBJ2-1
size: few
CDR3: CASRLNIQDLEQFF
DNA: TGCGCCAGCAGATTAAACATACAGGACCTTGAGCAGTTCTTC

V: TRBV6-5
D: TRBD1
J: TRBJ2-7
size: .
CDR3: CATQRTGDTYEQYF
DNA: TGTGCCACTCAACGGACAGGGGATACCTACGAGCAGTACTTC

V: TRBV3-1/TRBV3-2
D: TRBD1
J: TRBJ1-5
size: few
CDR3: CASSLGQGSNQPQHF
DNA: TGTGCCAGCAGCCTCGGACAGGGTAGCAATCAGCCCCAGCATTTT

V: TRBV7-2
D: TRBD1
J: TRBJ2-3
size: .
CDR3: CASSSQGGVGDTQYF
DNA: TGTGCCAGCAGCTCTCAAGGGGGCGTGGGGGATACGCAGTATTTT

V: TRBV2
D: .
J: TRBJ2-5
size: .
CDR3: CASGGANQETQYF
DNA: TGTGCCAGCGGAGGGGCCAACCAAGAGACCCAGTACTTC

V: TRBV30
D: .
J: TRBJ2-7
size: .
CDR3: CAWSVYRAHEQYF
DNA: TGTGCCTGGAGTGTATACAGGGCCCACGAGCAGTACTTC

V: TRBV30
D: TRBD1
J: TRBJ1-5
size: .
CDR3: CAWSVTRGQSKPQHF
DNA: TGTGCCTGGAGTGTAACTAGGGGGCAGAGTAAGCCCCAGCATTTT

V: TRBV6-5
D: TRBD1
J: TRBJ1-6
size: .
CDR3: CASRGGTGANSPLHF
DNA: TGTGCCAGCAGGGGTGGGACAGGGGCTAATTCACCCCTCCACTTT

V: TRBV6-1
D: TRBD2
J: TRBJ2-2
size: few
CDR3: CASSERRGLAGGRGGELFF
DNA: TGTGCCAGCAGTGAACGTCGGGGACTCGCGGGGGGCCGGGGCGGGGAGCTGTTTTTT

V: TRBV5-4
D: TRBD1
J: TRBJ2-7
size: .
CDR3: CASSQGTGSYEQYF
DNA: TGTGCCAGCAGCCAGGGGACAGGATCCTACGAGCAGTACTTC

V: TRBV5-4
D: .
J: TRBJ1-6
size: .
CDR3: CASSPTPRQEAYSPLHF
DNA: TGTGCCAGCAGCCCTACACCAAGACAGGAAGCTTATTCACCCCTCCACTTT

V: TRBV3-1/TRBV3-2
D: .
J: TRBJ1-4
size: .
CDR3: CASSPRPGEVGEKLFF
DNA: TGTGCCAGCAGCCCGCGGCCGGGAGAAGTGGGGGAAAAACTGTTTTTT

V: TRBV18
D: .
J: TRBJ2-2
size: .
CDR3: CASSPRSSFSGGELFF
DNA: TGTGCCAGCTCACCAAGGTCATCATTTAGCGGCGGGGAGCTGTTTTTT

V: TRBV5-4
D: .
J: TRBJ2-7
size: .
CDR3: CASSFAGTYEQYF
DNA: TGTGCCAGCAGCTTCGCCGGGACCTACGAGCAGTACTTC

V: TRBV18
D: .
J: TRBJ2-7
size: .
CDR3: CASSPREGVYEQYF
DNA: TGTGCCAGCTCACCACGAGAGGGGGTCTACGAGCAGTACTTC

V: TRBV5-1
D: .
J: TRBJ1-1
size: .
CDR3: CASSLGEDHMNTEAFF
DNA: TGCGCCAGCAGCTTGGGGGAGGACCACATGAACACTGAAGCTTTCTTT

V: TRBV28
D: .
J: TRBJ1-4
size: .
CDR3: CASHGGNPNEKLFF
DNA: TGTGCCAGCCATGGGGGGAATCCTAATGAAAAACTGTTTTTT